This T cell receptor beta chain was sequenced in a study of metastatic and nonmetastatic thyroid tumors. Trimming removed 4 bases at V and 10 bases at J, with 8 bases between. CDR3 size: 11 residues. Germline CDR1 reads LNHDA; CDR2 reads SQIVND (reference sequence). TCRdb reanalyzed the PCR reads via MiXCR. Seen here are tens of thousands of clones, 10% to 11% observed once, and the top ten hold 25% to 35%. This clone was observed many times. Prior to thyroid surgery, none of the patients had received any treatment. The material sequenced was blood. The chain recombines TRBV19 with TRBJ2-1, with no clear D. This TCR was sampled from a female donor with papillary thyroid cancer or a benign thyroid nodule (not recorded which). Some clones in this sample may be carry-over from other donors' samples. The CDR3 sequence: CASSTGAEQFF. The CDR3 nucleotides are TGTGCCAGTAGTACAGGCGCAGAGCAGTTCTTC.